Given below is one T cell receptor beta chain in context. This specimen comes from a study of blood T cell repertoires in COVID-19. Study-wide background: Whether acute or convalescent, the COVID-19 samples came from the United States, Italy and Spain. Nucleic acid was either cDNA or gDNA, and it came from T cells, B-cell-depleted T cells, or PBMCs.

Original methodology: Amplification of reference gene primers was used by the study to estimate nucleated cell counts. Using immunoSEQ multiplex PCR, the repertoire was profiled, and TCRdb retains in-frame clones only, with some absent. The DNA gave D and trimming, while V, J and clone size come from that table. The repertoire consists of more than 90,000 clones, with 65% to 85% occurring once and the leading ten covering nearly 0.85%. The junction had 3 bases not matched to a gene; V was cut back by 3 bases and J by 3 bases. The CDR3 length is 14 residues. The germline V gene has CDR1 ENHRY and CDR2 SYGVKD.

The chain is built from TRBV10-3 and TRBJ1-2, with 8 bases aligning to TRBD1. The material sequenced was peripheral blood. The TCR comes from a woman between 65 and 79 years old with acute or convalescent COVID-19. The CDR3 coding sequence is TGTGCCATCAGTGACCCGGACAGGGACTATGGCTACACCTTC. Encoded protein: CAISDPDRDYGYTF.